These 30 T cell receptor beta chains share one sample of origin, sequenced in a study of T-cell memory formation after mild COVID-19. One entry per CDR3 protein, called by TCRdb with MiXCR from the 5' RACE reads. Of around 160,000 distinct CDR3 sequences listed, 11% are singletons. The specimen was PBMCs or a T cell subset sorted from them (not recorded which). The receptors were gathered from a man younger than 30 who had mild COVID-19 (a few samples of this study predate the infection). Cell type and time point are not known.

This clonotype was observed many times. This chain uses TRBV20-1 with TRBJ1-2; 7 bases align to TRBD1. This CDR3 spans 11 amino acids. V dropped 2 bases and J dropped 9; count of bases not matched to a gene: 3. Germline assignment: CDR1 DFQATT and CDR2 SNEGSKA (reference sequence). DNA of the CDR3: TGCAGTGCTAGACAGACAGGGAGCTACACCTTC. This translates into CSARQTGSYTF.

The chain uses TRBV12-3 or TRBV12-4 and TRBJ2-3; perhaps TRBD2 as D (6 bases). This CDR3 is 14 amino acids long. V lost 8 bases and J lost 4, with 16 bases in between. CDR3 nucleotides: TGTGCCAGCTTCGACGCTAGCGTCTCAGATACGCAGTATTTT. Translating gives CASFDASVSDTQYF.

The chain combines TRBV25-1 with TRBJ1-2; D unresolved. CDR1 is MGHDK, CDR2 SYGVNS, per germline. The length of the CDR3 is 13 residues. Trimming removed 2 bases from V and 4 bases from J, with 8 bases in between. CDR3 residues: CASSETAFYGYTF. The CDR3 region has the DNA TGTGCCAGCAGTGAAACGGCCTTCTATGGCTACACCTTC.

The sample holds a few counts of this clonotype. The J gene is TRBJ2-1, the V gene TRBV7-3; 7 bases line up with TRBD2. CDR3 length equals 15 residues. CDR1 SGHTA and CDR2 FQGTGA come from the germline V gene. V lost 5 bases to trimming and J lost 1 base; unmatched junction nucleotides: 5. CDR3 region: CASSPASGSYNEQFF. Written as DNA, the CDR3 is TGTGCCAGCAGCCCTGCTAGCGGTTCCTACAATGAGCAGTTCTTC.

With respect to this clonotype: Given a much more abundant clone one base away, this may be a read error. The gene calls are TRBV6-6 and TRBJ2-7; D gene uncertain. This CDR3 has 11 residues. Trimming stripped 4 bases from V and 3 bases from J, with 4 bases between. Germline CDR1 MNHNY, CDR2 SVGAGI (reference sequence). The CDR3 region is CASSFNYEQYF. DNA for the CDR3: TGTGCCAGCAGTTTCAACTACGAGCAGTACTTC.

This clonotype was counted ten times or more. The CDR3 region is CASSPRGGDTQYF. The CDR3, as DNA: TGTGCCAGCAGCCCCCGGGGTGGAGATACGCAGTATTTT. V usage is TRBV9 and J usage is TRBJ2-3; D possibly corresponds to TRBD2 (5 bases). CDR1 is SGDLS and CDR2 is YYNGEE in the germline V gene. The ends were cut back, 4 bases at V and 5 bases at J, with 11 bases in the middle. This CDR3 is built from 13 residues.

This clonotype has a handful of counts. The gene calls are TRBV7-2 and TRBJ2-1, with 8 bases aligning to TRBD2. Trimming cost V 5 bases and J 12 bases; bases outside gene matches: 12. The CDR3 spans 14 residues. CDR1 SGHTA and CDR2 FQGNSA come from the germline V gene. CDR3 residues: CASSRTSSEVRQFF. CDR3 sequence (DNA): TGTGCCAGCAGCCGGACTAGCTCCGAGGTGCGGCAGTTCTTC.

This chain connects TRBV7-9 to TRBJ1-1; D ambiguous. The CDR3 has 13 residues. CDR1 and CDR2 (germline): SEHNR, FQNEAQ (reference sequence). V was shortened by 5 bases and J by 5 bases, with 12 bases between the two germline ends. CDR3 DNA sequence: TGTGCCAGCAGCACCACAAGTAGGACTGAAGCTTTCTTT. This codes for CASSTTSRTEAFF.

This chain links TRBV9 with TRBJ2-3, with 14 bases aligning to TRBD2. V lost 4 bases and J lost 6; bases outside the gene matches: 4. This CDR3 is built from 15 residues. Germline CDR1 SGDLS, CDR2 YYNGEE. The chain's CDR3 is CASSPGLAGEDTQYF. The CDR3 nucleotides read TGTGCCAGCAGCCCGGGACTAGCGGGGGAGGATACGCAGTATTTT.

This clonotype appeared a few times. The rearrangement joins TRBV4-1 to TRBJ1-5, with 9 bases matching TRBD1. The CDR3 totals 15 residues. With 3 bases clipped from V and 6 bases from J, the junction kept 6 bases outside the gene matches. The V gene's germline CDR1 is MGHRA and CDR2 YSYEKL. CDR3 DNA: TGCGCCAGCAGCCAGCCGGGACAGGGAGGTCAGCCCCAGCATTTT. This encodes CASSQPGQGGQPQHF.

The chain uses TRBV10-3 and TRBJ2-7; tentatively, D is TRBD1 (5 bases). V was clipped by 0 bases and J by 3 bases, with 12 bases between them. CDR1 and CDR2 from the germline V gene are ENHRY and SYGVKD. CDR3 length equals 15 residues. As DNA, the CDR3 is TGTGCCATCAGTGAGTCCATAGGGGCAATCTACGAGCAGTACTTC. Its protein product is CAISESIGAIYEQYF.

This clonotype came up a few times. V and J are TRBV7-9 and TRBJ1-6, with 7 positions matching TRBD1. V lost 3 bases, J lost 5 bases, and 7 bases stayed unmatched. Germline CDR1 SEHNR, CDR2 FQNEAQ (reference sequence). CDR3 length: 16 amino acids. CDR3 bases: TGTGCCAGCAGCTTTGACAGGGCCGAGAATAATTCACCCCTCCACTTT. Protein product: CASSFDRAENNSPLHF.

This clonotype showed up just a few times. CDR3 sequence reads: CASSQDRVNEKLFF. For the CDR3, the DNA is TGTGCCAGCAGCCAAGATCGGGTTAATGAAAAACTGTTTTTT. The gene calls are TRBV3-1 and TRBJ1-4; D not certain. The ends were cut back, 0 bases at V and 4 bases at J, with 6 bases in the middle. Germline assignment: CDR1 LGHDT and CDR2 YNNKEL (reference sequence). The CDR3 contains 14 residues.

The chain uses TRBV9 and TRBJ2-6; no reliable D call. The CDR3 is 13 residues long. The V and J ends lost 4 bases and 2 bases respectively, with 4 bases between them. CDR1 is SGDLS, CDR2 YYNGEE, per germline. CDR3 region: CASSRPGANVLTF. CDR3 DNA: TGTGCCAGCAGCCGGCCTGGGGCCAACGTCCTGACTTTC.

This clonotype has only a few counts. V gene TRBV12-3 or TRBV12-4 combines with J gene TRBJ2-4; 7 bases map to TRBD1. V was clipped by 7 bases and J by 9 bases; unmatched bases: 6. CDR3 length equals 12 residues. CDR3 protein: CASNNNRGIQYF. The CDR3, as DNA: TGTGCCAGCAATAACAACAGGGGCATTCAGTACTTC.

This chain joins TRBV18 and TRBJ2-1; D uncertain. CDR3 length equals 13 residues. Germline assignment: CDR1 KGHSH and CDR2 LQKENI. Trimming pared 3 bases from V and 8 bases from J, leaving 11 bases between. CDR3 bases: TGTGCCAGCTCACCCGTCCTTCTCCATGAGCAGTTCTTC. It is translated as CASSPVLLHEQFF.

This clonotype was counted ten times or more. The rearrangement links TRBV5-1 to TRBJ2-5; D uncertain. This CDR3 region has 12 residues. The V and J ends lost 2 bases and 1 base respectively, with 3 bases between them. Germline CDR1 is SGHRS and CDR2 is YFSETQ. The CDR3 coding sequence is TGCGCCAGCAGCTTCTCCCAAGAGACCCAGTACTTC. Amino acids: CASSFSQETQYF.

The V call is TRBV7-9, the J call TRBJ1-5; 8 positions agree with TRBD1. The germline gives CDR1 SEHNR, CDR2 FQNEAQ (reference sequence). V lost 1 base to trimming and J lost 2 bases; unmatched junction nucleotides: 4. The CDR3 is 16 amino acids. The CDR3 loop reads CASSLGETGGNQPQHF. In DNA, the CDR3 is TGTGCCAGCAGCTTAGGGGAGACAGGGGGCAATCAGCCCCAGCATTTT. The variable domain in full, with the rest retrieved from reference TRBV7-9 and TRBJ1-5, is DTGVSQNPRHKITKRGQNVTFRCDPISEHNRLYWYRQTLGQGPEFLTYFQNEAQLEKSRLLSDRFSAERPKGSFSTLEIQRTEQGDSAMYLCASSLGETGGNQPQHFGDGTRLSIL.

This clonotype was seen a handful of times. The V call is TRBV20-1, the J call TRBJ2-3; tentative D call: TRBD1 (7 bases). The germline V gene has CDR1 DFQATT and CDR2 SNEGSKA (reference sequence). The CDR3 is 14 amino acids. With 6 bases removed from V and 5 bases from J, the gap between germline ends came to 18 bases. The CDR3 loop reads CSALRQGGRDTQYF. CDR3 DNA: TGCAGTGCCCTTCGACAGGGAGGACGAGATACGCAGTATTTT.

The rearrangement joins TRBV5-1 to TRBJ1-1; 7 nucleotides align to TRBD1. The CDR3 spans 14 residues. V gave up 2 bases and J gave up 4 bases; unmatched junction bases: 5. CDR1 and CDR2 (germline): SGHRS, YFSETQ. The CDR3 nucleotides are TGCGCCAGCAGCTTCTACAGGGGAATCACTGAAGCTTTCTTT. Amino acid sequence: CASSFYRGITEAFF.

The chain recombines TRBV5-1 with TRBJ1-1; weak D call: TRBD1 (5 bases). This CDR3 is 15 amino acids long. V lost 4 bases, J lost 8 bases, and 21 bases lay in between. Germline CDR1 and CDR2: SGHRS and YFSETQ. CDR3 amino acids: CASSPNPGTAEEAFF. The DNA of the CDR3 is TGCGCCAGCAGCCCCAACCCTGGGACGGCGGAGGAAGCTTTCTTT. Filled out from reference TRBV5-1 and TRBJ1-1, the complete variable domain reads KAGVTQTPRYLIKTRGQQVTLSCSPISGHRSVSWYQQTPGQGLQFLFEYFSETQRNKGNFPGRFSGRQFSNSRSEMNVSTLELGDSALYLCASSPNPGTAEEAFFGQGTRLTVV.

The V and J genes are TRBV9 and TRBJ2-7; D is perhaps TRBD1 (6 bases). Germline lookup yields CDR1 SGDLS and CDR2 YYNGEE. Trimming cost V 3 bases and J 1 base, with 11 bases left between them. The CDR3 has 14 residues. This chain's CDR3 is CASSARGTSYEQYF. The CDR3 bases are TGTGCCAGCAGCGCTAGGGGGACATCCTACGAGCAGTACTTC.

V is TRBV6-2 or TRBV6-3 and J is TRBJ1-5, with a weak D call TRBD1 (5 bases). The CDR3 is made up of 14 amino acids. Germline V gene lookup returns CDR1 MNHEY and CDR2 SVGEGT. Trimming left V 5 bases short and J 6 bases short, with 14 bases between. The CDR3 reads CASSRSRAAQPQHF. CDR3 DNA: TGTGCCAGCAGTCGATCCAGGGCAGCTCAGCCCCAGCATTTT.

This clonotype showed up just a few times. CDR3 region: CASSYSIHSEDRGRSYGYTF. In DNA, the CDR3 is TGTGCCAGCAGTTACTCGATTCACTCTGAGGACAGGGGGCGGAGCTATGGCTACACCTTC. The chain employs TRBV6-7 and TRBJ1-2; 11 positions match TRBD1. TRBV6-7 is marked as an open reading frame, function uncertain. CDR3 length equals 20 residues. Trimming took 0 bases from V and 4 from J; bases not matched to a gene: 16.

This clonotype occurred many times. The chain carries TRBV7-6 and TRBJ2-5; D ambiguous. The length of the CDR3 is 13 residues. CDR1 and CDR2 (germline): SGHVS, FNYEAQ. Trimming took 4 bases from V and 1 from J, leaving 7 bases between them. CDR3 loop: CASSSRLQETQYF. The CDR3 DNA follows: TGTGCCAGCAGCTCTAGACTCCAAGAGACCCAGTACTTC. The variable domain in full, completed from reference TRBV7-6 and TRBJ2-5, reads GAGVSQSPRYKVTKRGQDVALRCDPISGHVSLYWYRQALGQGPEFLTYFNYEAQQDKSGLPNDRFSAERPEGSISTLTIQRTEQRDSAMYRCASSSRLQETQYFGPGTRLLVL.

This clonotype has ten or more counts. The chain combines TRBV4-3 with TRBJ1-6; the D gene is possibly TRBD1 (6 bases). The CDR3 runs to 16 residues. Trimming cost V 0 bases and J 9 bases, with 15 bases left between them. Germline values: CDR1 LGHNA, CDR2 YSLEER. CDR3 in DNA: TGCGCCAGCAGCCAAGAGAGCATGACAGGACCTTCACCCCTCCACTTT. It specifies CASSQESMTGPSPLHF.

This clonotype was picked up a small number of times. The chain employs TRBV20-1 and TRBJ2-4; D may be TRBD1 (6 bases). Per the germline V gene, CDR1 is DFQATT and CDR2 is SNEGSKA (reference sequence). This CDR3 comprises 12 residues. The V end lost 3 bases, the J end lost 4 bases, and 7 bases lay between the germline ends. CDR3 DNA sequence: TGCAGTGCTAGGGACAGTAAAAACATTCAGTACTTC. This encodes CSARDSKNIQYF.

This clonotype has a handful of counts. The chain joins TRBV24-1 to TRBJ2-1, with D unclear. Looked up from germline, CDR1 is KGHDR and CDR2 is SFDVKD. Trimming took off 0 bases at V and 4 bases at J, with 0 bases between the two ends. The CDR3 is made up of 12 amino acids. The CDR3 here is CATSDLYNEQFF. The CDR3 DNA sequence: TGTGCCACCAGTGATTTGTACAATGAGCAGTTCTTC.

The table lists this clonotype with a few counts. The chain carries TRBV20-1 and TRBJ1-6; 7 bases line up with TRBD1. The trim removed 4 bases at V and 10 bases at J, leaving 7 bases unmatched. Germline CDR1 DFQATT, CDR2 SNEGSKA (reference sequence). This CDR3 has 13 amino acids. The CDR3 region is CSAMQTGLSPLHF. DNA for the CDR3: TGCAGTGCTATGCAGACAGGGCTCTCACCCCTCCACTTT.

The V and J genes are TRBV4-1 and TRBJ1-5; TRBD1 is a possible D gene (5 bases). Germline CDR1 MGHRA, CDR2 YSYEKL. Trimming pared 0 bases from V and 1 base from J, leaving 10 bases between. CDR3 length: 16 residues. This CDR3 is CASSQDVAGSNQPQHF. The CDR3 region has the DNA TGCGCCAGCAGCCAAGATGTAGCAGGGAGCAATCAGCCCCAGCATTTT.